This T cell receptor beta chain was sequenced in a study of Graves' ophthalmopathy and Graves' hyperthyroidism (dated by TCRdb to the late 2010s). With respect to the entire study: A patient counted as having stable hyperthyroidism if there was no progression to ophthalmopathy within 18 months of follow-up. To tell Graves' ophthalmopathy apart from Graves' hyperthyroidism, and to predict which patients would progress to ophthalmopathy, the study relied on TCR beta repertoire signatures. In total, 135 blood samples were TCR-sequenced: 43 ophthalmopathy, some 80 hyperthyroidism and some 17 hyperthyroidism-to-ophthalmopathy patients. To explore V-J signatures that distinguish ophthalmopathy from hyperthyroidism, a discovery set of around 100 patients was enrolled, made up of roughly 41 with ophthalmopathy and 57 with stable hyperthyroidism. For independent validation, a separate cohort was made up of 18 hyperthyroidism patients plus 17 patients who later progressed from hyperthyroidism to ophthalmopathy. In over 5 hyperthyroidism patients, the T-cell repertoires found in thyroid tissue were compared with those found in blood. After sampling, hyperthyroidism patients received methimazole starting at 30 mg daily, and ophthalmopathy patients received high-dose intravenous methylprednisolone. Overall results and qualifications from the work: The 13-signature model separated ophthalmopathy from stable hyperthyroidism with approximately 90% sensitivity and 81.08% specificity in cross-validation, and 80%/75% in the test set. Most of the expanded thyroid clonotypes with a frequency above 0.001 were also detected in blood, and it was suggested that the thyroid immune response may be reflected by blood repertoires. In validation, the model predicted ophthalmopathy progression with more than 55% sensitivity and roughly 72% specificity; some twelve predicted patients were CT-confirmed with GO in a median of 6.5 months. Sample size was not predetermined statistically, and investigators were not blinded to group allocation.

Remarks on this clonotype: The antigen it recognizes is unknown. One base away there is no much larger clone; base qualities are not given.

For repertoire sequencing, TCR beta CDR3 regions were amplified from RNA transcripts. A first-round RT-PCR used HTBI primers with the Qiagen OneStep RT-PCR kit, followed by a second-round multiplex PCR, size selection and purification. Libraries were sequenced on an Illumina HiSeq2000 using paired-end 100 bp reads. The study's own analysis went as follows. SOAPnuke was used for read processing, and reads with adapters, uncalled bases, a mean Phred below 15, or no exact constant-primer or identifier match were discarded. COPE v1.2.5 was used to merge the high-quality paired reads. Each unique nucleotide sequence was defined as a clonotype, and clonotypes were aligned to IMGT TRB V, D and J references with MiTCR v1.1. Only V-J combinations with frequency above 0.0001 were analysed, covering 99.2% of repertoires. A TCR clonal expansion and chaos score per V-J combination was defined as the ratio of F50 clonal expansion to chaos observed in the TCRdist matrix. Welch's t-statistics and random forest were used to reduce features to about 13 V-J combinations, which were fed into a naive Bayes classifier. The similarity between thyroid and blood repertoires was quantified using the Morisita-Horn index. The public reads were run again by TCRdb, first through fastp at Q25 and then through MiXCR, and only productive beta chains were kept. Entries are consolidated by CDR3 protein sequence, retaining the most common genes and DNA. These V and J calls are TCRdb output, not the study's own analysis. This sample comprises about 590,000 distinct CDR3 sequences, under 45% of them detected only once. In total, the top ten clones hold about 4.6% of the sample.

The hyperthyroidism patients were 18 to 65 years old and newly diagnosed, with a disease duration of less than 2 months. Patients with other autoimmune diseases, uncontrolled infections, pregnancy or lactation were excluded. Diagnosis relied on clinical symptoms, serum thyroxine, TRAb, thyroid ultrasound and orbital computed tomography. Total RNA was extracted using Trizol reagent, and RNA quality was checked on an Agilent 2100 Bioanalyzer. The sample comprised peripheral blood or thyroid tissue (not recorded which). The clonotype was recovered from an adult man with Graves' hyperthyroidism.

The bases are TGTGCCATCATGCGAGGAAGGGGACATAATTCACCCCTCCACTTT. The encoded protein is CAIMRGRGHNSPLHF. The chain is encoded by TRBV10-3 joined to TRBJ1-6, with TRBD1 perhaps the D gene, on 5 matching bases. Relative to germline, V is 7 bases shorter and J is 5 bases shorter, with 15 bases between their ends. The cysteine opens and the phenylalanine closes a CDR3 of 15 amino acids. Only the CDR3 portion is preserved as DNA: 45 bases, with reading frame beginning at the first base. CDR1 ENHRY and CDR2 SYGVKD were looked up in the germline V gene.